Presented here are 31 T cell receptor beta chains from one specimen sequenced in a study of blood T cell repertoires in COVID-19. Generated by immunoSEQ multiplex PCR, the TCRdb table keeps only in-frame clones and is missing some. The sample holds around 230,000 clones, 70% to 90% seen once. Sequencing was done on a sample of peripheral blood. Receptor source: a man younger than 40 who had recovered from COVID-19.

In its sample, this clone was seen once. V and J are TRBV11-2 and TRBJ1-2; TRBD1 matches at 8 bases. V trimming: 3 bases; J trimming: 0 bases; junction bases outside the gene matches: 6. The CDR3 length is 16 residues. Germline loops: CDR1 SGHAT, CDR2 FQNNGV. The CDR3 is CASSFTGGEANYGYTF. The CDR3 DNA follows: TGTGCCAGCAGCTTCACAGGGGGAGAAGCTAACTATGGCTACACCTTC.

The DNA for the CDR3 is TGTGCCAGCAGCTACGCCTTTGAGGGCTTGGCTGGAAACACCATATATTTT. Its protein is CASSYAFEGLAGNTIYF. The V call is TRBV5-8, the J call TRBJ1-3; no reliable D call. Germline assignment: CDR1 SGHTS and CDR2 YDEGEE. The CDR3 sequence is 17 residues long. Trimming shortened V by 3 bases and J by 2 bases, and 18 bases separated the two germline ends.

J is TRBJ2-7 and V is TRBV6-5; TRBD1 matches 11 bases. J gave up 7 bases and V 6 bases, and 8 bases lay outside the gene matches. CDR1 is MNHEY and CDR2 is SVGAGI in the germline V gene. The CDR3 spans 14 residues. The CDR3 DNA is TGTGCCAGCAGGATGGACAGGGGGCGGCGGGAGCAGTACTTC. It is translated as CASRMDRGRREQYF.

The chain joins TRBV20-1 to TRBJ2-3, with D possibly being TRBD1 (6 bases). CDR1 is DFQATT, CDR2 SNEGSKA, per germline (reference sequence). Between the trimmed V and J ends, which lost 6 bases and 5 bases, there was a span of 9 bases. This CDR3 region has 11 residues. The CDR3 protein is CSASGVDTQYF. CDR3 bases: TGCAGTGCCTCAGGGGTAGATACGCAGTATTTT.

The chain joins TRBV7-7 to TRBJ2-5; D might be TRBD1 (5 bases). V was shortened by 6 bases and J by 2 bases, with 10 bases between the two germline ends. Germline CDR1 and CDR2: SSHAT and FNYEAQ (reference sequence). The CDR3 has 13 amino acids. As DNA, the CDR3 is TGTGCCAGCAGTTTTGGACAACAAGAGACCCAGTACTTC. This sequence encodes CASSFGQQETQYF.

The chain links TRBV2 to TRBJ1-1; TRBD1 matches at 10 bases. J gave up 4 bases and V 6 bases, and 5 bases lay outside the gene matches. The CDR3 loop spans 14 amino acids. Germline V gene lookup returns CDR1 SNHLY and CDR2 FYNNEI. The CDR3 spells CASRGTGAGTEAFF. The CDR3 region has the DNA TGTGCCAGCAGGGGGACAGGGGCGGGCACTGAAGCTTTCTTT.

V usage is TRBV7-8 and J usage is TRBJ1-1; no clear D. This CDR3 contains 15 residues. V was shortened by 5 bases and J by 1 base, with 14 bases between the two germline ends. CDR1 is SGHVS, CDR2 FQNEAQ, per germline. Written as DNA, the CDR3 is TGTGCCAGCAGCAAGGTAATTGCGGCGAACACTGAAGCTTTCTTT. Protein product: CASSKVIAANTEAFF.

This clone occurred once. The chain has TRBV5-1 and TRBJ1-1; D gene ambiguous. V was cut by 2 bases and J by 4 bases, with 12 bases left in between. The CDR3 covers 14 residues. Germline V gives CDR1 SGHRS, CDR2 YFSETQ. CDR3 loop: CASSFSTGSTEAFF. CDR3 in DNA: TGCGCCAGCAGCTTTAGTACCGGGAGCACTGAAGCTTTCTTT.

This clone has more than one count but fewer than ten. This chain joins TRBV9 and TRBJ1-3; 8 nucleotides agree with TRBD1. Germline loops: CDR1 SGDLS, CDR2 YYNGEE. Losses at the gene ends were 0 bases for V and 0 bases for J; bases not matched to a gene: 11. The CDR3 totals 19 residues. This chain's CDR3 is CASSVEGSGGISSGNTIYF. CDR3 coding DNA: TGTGCCAGCAGCGTAGAAGGTTCAGGGGGCATAAGCTCTGGAAACACCATATATTTT.

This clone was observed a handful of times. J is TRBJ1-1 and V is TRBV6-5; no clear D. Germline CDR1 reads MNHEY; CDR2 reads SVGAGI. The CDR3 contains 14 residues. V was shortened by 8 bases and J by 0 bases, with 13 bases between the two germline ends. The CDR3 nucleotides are TGTGCCAGCCTGTCGACAACTTTGAACACTGAAGCTTTCTTT. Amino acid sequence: CASLSTTLNTEAFF.

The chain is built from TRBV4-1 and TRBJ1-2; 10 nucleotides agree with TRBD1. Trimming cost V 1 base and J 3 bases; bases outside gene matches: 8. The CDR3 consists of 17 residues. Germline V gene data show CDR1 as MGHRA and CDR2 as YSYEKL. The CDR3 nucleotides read TGCGCCAGCAGCCAAGCCCCGGGACAGGGGTGGGACTATGGCTACACCTTC. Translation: CASSQAPGQGWDYGYTF.

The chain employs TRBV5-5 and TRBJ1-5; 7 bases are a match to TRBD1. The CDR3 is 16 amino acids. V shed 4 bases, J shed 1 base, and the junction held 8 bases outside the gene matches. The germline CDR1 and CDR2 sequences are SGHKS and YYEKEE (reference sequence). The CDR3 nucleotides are TGTGCCAGCAGCCGTACAGGGGTGGGGAGCAATCAGCCCCAGCATTTT. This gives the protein CASSRTGVGSNQPQHF.

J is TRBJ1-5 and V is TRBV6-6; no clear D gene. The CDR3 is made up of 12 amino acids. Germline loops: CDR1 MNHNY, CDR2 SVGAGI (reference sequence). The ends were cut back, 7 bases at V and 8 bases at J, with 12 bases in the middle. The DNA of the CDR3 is TGTGCCAGCACTAGCCTCGGGAAGCCCCAGCATTTT. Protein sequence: CASTSLGKPQHF.

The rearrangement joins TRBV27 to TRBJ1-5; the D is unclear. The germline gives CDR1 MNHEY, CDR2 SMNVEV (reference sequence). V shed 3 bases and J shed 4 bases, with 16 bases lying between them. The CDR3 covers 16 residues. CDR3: CASSFSGRGPNQPQHF. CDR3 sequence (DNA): TGTGCCAGCAGTTTCTCGGGAAGAGGGCCGAATCAGCCCCAGCATTTT.

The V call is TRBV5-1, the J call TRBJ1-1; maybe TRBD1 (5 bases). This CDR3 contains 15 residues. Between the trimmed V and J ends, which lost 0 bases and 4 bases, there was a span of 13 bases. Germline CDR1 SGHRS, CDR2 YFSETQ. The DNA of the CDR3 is TGCGCCAGCAGCTTGGAACCGGGCCAGGGCACTGAAGCTTTCTTT. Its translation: CASSLEPGQGTEAFF. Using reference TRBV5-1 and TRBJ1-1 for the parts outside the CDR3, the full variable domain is KAGVTQTPRYLIKTRGQQVTLSCSPISGHRSVSWYQQTPGQGLQFLFEYFSETQRNKGNFPGRFSGRQFSNSRSEMNVSTLELGDSALYLCASSLEPGQGTEAFFGQGTRLTVV.

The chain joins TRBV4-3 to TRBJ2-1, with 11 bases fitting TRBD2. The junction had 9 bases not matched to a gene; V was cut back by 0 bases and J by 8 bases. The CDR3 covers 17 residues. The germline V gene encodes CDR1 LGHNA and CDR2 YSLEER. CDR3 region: CASSQEMRLAGIDEQFF. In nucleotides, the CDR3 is TGCGCCAGCAGCCAAGAGATGCGACTAGCGGGGATCGATGAGCAGTTCTTC.

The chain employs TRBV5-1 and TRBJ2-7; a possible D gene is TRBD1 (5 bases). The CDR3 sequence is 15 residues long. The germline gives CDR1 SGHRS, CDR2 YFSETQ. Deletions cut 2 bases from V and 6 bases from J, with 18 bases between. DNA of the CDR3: TGCGCCAGCAGCTTCTTTGCAGGGTCCTCCCGCGAGCAGTACTTC. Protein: CASSFFAGSSREQYF. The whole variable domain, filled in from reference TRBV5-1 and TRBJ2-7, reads KAGVTQTPRYLIKTRGQQVTLSCSPISGHRSVSWYQQTPGQGLQFLFEYFSETQRNKGNFPGRFSGRQFSNSRSEMNVSTLELGDSALYLCASSFFAGSSREQYFGPGTRLTVT.

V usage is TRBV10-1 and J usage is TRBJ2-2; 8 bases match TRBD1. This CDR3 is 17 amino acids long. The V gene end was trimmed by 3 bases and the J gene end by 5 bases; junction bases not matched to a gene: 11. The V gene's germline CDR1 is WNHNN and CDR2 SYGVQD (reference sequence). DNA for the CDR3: TGCGCCAGCAGTGACGTTGGCAGGGGGCTGTGGACCGGGGAGCTGTTTTTT. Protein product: CASSDVGRGLWTGELFF.

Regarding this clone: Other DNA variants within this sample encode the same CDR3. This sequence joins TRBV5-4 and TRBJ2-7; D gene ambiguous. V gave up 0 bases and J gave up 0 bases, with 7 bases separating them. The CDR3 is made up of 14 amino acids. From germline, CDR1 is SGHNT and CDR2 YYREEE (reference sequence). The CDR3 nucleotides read TGTGCCAGCAGCTTGGCCGGGTCCTCCTACGAGCAGTACTTC. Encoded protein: CASSLAGSSYEQYF.

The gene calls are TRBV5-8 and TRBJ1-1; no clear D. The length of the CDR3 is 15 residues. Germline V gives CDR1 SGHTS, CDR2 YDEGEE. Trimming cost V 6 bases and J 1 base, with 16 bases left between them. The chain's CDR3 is CASTYLLAGNTEAFF. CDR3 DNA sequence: TGTGCCAGCACTTACCTCCTCGCAGGGAACACTGAAGCTTTCTTT.

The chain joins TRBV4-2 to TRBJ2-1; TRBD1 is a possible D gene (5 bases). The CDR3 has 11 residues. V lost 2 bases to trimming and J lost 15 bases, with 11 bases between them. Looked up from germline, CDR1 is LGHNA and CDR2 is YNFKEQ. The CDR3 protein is CASSQQGVGFF. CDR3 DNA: TGTGCCAGCAGCCAACAAGGGGTCGGGTTCTTC.

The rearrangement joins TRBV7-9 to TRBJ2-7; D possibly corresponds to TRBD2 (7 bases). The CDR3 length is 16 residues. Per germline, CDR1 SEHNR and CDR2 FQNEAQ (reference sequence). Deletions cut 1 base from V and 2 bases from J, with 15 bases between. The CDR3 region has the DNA TGTGCCAGCAGCTTAGGTGTGGGGGGGCGCCCCTACGAGCAGTACTTC. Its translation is CASSLGVGGRPYEQYF.

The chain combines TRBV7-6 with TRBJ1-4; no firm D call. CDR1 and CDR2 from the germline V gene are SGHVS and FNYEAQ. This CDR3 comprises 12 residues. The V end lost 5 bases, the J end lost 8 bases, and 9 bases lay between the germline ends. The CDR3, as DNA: TGTGCCAGCAGCCCGGCGGAGGAAAAACTGTTTTTT. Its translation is CASSPAEEKLFF.

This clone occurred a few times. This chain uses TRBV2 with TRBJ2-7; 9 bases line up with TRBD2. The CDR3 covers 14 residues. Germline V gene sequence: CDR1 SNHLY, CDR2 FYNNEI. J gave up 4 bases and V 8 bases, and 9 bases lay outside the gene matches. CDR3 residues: CASGRQRGAYEQYF. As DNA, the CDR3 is TGTGCCAGCGGACGACAGCGGGGGGCTTACGAGCAGTACTTC. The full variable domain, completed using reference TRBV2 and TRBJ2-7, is EPEVTQTPSHQVTQMGQEVILRCVPISNHLYFYWYRQILGQKVEFLVSFYNNEISEKSEIFDDQFSVERPDGSNFTLKIRSTKLEDSAMYFCASGRQRGAYEQYFGPGTRLTVT.

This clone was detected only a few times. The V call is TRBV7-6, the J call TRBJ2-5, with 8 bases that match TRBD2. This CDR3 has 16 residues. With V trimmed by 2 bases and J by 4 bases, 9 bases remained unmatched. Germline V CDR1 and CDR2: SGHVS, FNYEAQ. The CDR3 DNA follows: TGTGCCAGCAGCTTATTGACGGGGGGGCCTCCAGAGACCCAGTACTTC. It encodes CASSLLTGGPPETQYF.

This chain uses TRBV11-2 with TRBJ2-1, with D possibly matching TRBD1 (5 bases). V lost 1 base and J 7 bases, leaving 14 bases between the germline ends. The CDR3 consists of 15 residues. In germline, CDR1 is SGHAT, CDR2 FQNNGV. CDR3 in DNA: TGTGCCAGCAGCTTAGGACAGACCTTAGGGAATGAGCAGTTCTTC. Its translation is CASSLGQTLGNEQFF.

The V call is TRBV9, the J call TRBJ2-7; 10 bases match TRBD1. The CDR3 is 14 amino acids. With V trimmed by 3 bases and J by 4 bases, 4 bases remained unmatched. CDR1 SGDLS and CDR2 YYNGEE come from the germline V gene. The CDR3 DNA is TGTGCCAGCAGCGAATGGACAGGGGGTTACGAGCAGTACTTC. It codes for CASSEWTGGYEQYF.

The CDR3 DNA sequence: TGTGCCATCCACCACCGGGGACAGGGGAGTTCACCCCTCCACTTT. It yields the protein CAIHHRGQGSSPLHF. The gene calls are TRBV28 and TRBJ1-6, with TRBD1 matching 10 bases. CDR1 is MDHEN, CDR2 SYDVKM, per germline. V shed 10 bases and J 9 bases; nucleotides not matched to a gene: 12. This CDR3 contains 15 residues.

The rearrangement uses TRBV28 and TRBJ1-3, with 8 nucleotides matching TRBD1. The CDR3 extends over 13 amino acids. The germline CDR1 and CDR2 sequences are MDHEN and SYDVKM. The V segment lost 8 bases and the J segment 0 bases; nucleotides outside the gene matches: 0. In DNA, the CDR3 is TGTGCCAGCGGACAGGGCTCTGGAAACACCATATATTTT. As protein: CASGQGSGNTIYF.

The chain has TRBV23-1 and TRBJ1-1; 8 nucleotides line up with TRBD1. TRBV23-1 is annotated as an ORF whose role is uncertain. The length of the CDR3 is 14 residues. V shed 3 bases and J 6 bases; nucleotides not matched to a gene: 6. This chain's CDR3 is CASSHPNRGAEAFF. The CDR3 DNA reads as TGCGCCAGCAGTCATCCTAACAGGGGGGCTGAAGCTTTCTTT.

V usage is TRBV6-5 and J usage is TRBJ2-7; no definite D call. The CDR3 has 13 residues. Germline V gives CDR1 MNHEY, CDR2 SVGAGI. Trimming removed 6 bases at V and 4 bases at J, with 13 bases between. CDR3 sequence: CASRRVTDYEQYF. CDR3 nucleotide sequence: TGTGCCAGCAGGAGAGTAACAGATTACGAGCAGTACTTC.